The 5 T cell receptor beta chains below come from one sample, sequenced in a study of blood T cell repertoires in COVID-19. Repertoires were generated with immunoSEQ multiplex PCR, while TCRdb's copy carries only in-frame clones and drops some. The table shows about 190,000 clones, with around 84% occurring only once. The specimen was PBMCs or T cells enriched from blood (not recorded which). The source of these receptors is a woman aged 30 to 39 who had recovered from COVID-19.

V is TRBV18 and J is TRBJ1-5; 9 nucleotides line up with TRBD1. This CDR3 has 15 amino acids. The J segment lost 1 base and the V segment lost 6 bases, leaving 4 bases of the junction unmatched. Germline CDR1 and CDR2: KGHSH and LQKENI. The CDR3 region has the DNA TGTGCCAGCTCTCCCGACAGGGGGAGCAATCAGCCCCAGCATTTT. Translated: CASSPDRGSNQPQHF.

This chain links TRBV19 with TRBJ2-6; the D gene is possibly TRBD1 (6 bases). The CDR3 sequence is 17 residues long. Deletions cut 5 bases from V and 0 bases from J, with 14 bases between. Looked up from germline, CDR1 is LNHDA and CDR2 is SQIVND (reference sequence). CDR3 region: CASSPRTDPSGANVLTF. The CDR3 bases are TGTGCCAGTAGTCCCCGGACAGACCCCTCTGGGGCCAACGTCCTGACTTTC.

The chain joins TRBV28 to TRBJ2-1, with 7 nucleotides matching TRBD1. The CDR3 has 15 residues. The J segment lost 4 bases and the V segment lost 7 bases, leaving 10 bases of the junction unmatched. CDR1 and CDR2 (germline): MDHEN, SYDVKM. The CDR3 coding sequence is TGTGCCAGCACTAAATCGGGACAGTTATACAATGAGCAGTTCTTC. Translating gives CASTKSGQLYNEQFF.

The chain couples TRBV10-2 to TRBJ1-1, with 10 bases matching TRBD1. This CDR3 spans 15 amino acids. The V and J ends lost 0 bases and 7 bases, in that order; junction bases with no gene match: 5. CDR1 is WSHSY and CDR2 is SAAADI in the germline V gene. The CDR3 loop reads CASSESTGGAGEAFF. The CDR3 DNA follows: TGCGCCAGCAGTGAGTCGACAGGGGGCGCAGGTGAAGCTTTCTTT.

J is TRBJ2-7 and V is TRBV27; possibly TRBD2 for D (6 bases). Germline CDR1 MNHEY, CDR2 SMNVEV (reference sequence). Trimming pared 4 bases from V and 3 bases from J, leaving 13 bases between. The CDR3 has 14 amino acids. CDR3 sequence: CASSWGDGSYEQYF. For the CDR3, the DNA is TGTGCCAGCAGTTGGGGGGATGGAAGCTACGAGCAGTACTTC.